The next 30 T cell receptor beta chains were all read from a single sample in a study of blood T cell repertoires in COVID-19 (dated by TCRdb to the early 2020s). The library was produced with the immunoSEQ multiplex PCR assay. TCRdb re-hosts the immuneACCESS table, in-frame sequences only. Its copies lack some clones; in the studies checked, an unresolved V gene accounts for under half of them, and the cause for the rest is not known. This sample is represented by about 180,000 clones; about 86% of them were singletons. The top ten clonotypes cover about 9.6% of the sample. Material: peripheral blood. These receptors were collected from a man in his forties or fifties with active or convalescent COVID-19.

The chain couples TRBV30 to TRBJ2-7; 10 bases match TRBD2. The CDR3 runs 15 residues. Germline trimming cut 1 base from V and 5 bases from J; bases unmatched to any gene: 8. Germline-derived CDR1 and CDR2 are GTSNPN and SVGIG (reference sequence). The CDR3 coding sequence is TGTGCCTGGAGTGCTCGAGCGGGAGGGGAGAACGAGCAGTACTTC. It encodes CAWSARAGGENEQYF.

The chain links TRBV30 to TRBJ1-4, with 10 positions matching TRBD1. The J segment lost 7 bases and the V segment lost 0 bases, leaving 2 bases of the junction unmatched. This CDR3 has 14 amino acids. Germline CDR1 is GTSNPN and CDR2 is SVGIG (reference sequence). The CDR3 coding sequence is TGTGCCTGGAGTGTATGGGACAGGGGTGAAAAACTGTTTTTT. Translation gives CAWSVWDRGEKLFF.

This clone was seen a single time. The CDR3: CAWSGQGNSPLHF. DNA for the CDR3: TGTGCCTGGAGTGGACAGGGGAATTCACCCCTCCACTTT. This chain connects TRBV30 to TRBJ1-6; 8 nucleotides line up with TRBD1. The germline V gene has CDR1 GTSNPN and CDR2 SVGIG (reference sequence). V dropped 1 base and J dropped 7; count of bases not matched to a gene: 0. This CDR3 is 13 amino acids long.

This rearrangement joins TRBV14 to TRBJ1-3, with D tentatively TRBD1 (6 bases). V shed 0 bases and J shed 10 bases, with 16 bases lying between them. Looked up from germline, CDR1 is SGHDN and CDR2 is FVKESK. CDR3 length equals 15 residues. CDR3 nucleotide sequence: TGTGCCAGCAGCCAAGATCGGACAGCTAGTCAAACCATATATTTT. Protein product: CASSQDRTASQTIYF.

The V gene is TRBV9, the J gene TRBJ2-2; 14 nucleotides agree with TRBD2. The CDR3 loop spans 17 amino acids. Germline lookup yields CDR1 SGDLS and CDR2 YYNGEE. The V segment lost 0 bases and the J segment 7 bases; nucleotides outside the gene matches: 5. CDR3 region: CASSVETSGRGIGELFF. CDR3 DNA: TGTGCCAGCAGCGTAGAGACTAGCGGGAGGGGTATCGGGGAGCTGTTTTTT.

V usage is TRBV5-4 and J usage is TRBJ1-2, with D possibly TRBD1 on 6 matching bases. The CDR3 loop spans 14 amino acids. The V gene lost 4 bases and the J gene lost 5 bases, with 15 bases spanning the gap. CDR1 and CDR2 from the germline V gene are SGHNT and YYREEE (reference sequence). The CDR3 reads CASSRGDKLYGYTF. The CDR3 DNA sequence: TGTGCCAGCAGCCGGGGGGACAAGCTATATGGCTACACCTTC. Full variable domain (remainder filled in from reference TRBV5-4 and TRBJ1-2): ETGVTQSPTHLIKTRGQQVTLRCSSQSGHNTVSWYQQALGQGPQFIFQYYREEENGRGNFPPRFSGLQFPNYSSELNVNALELDDSALYLCASSRGDKLYGYTFGSGTRLTVV.

The chain joins TRBV6-5 to TRBJ1-5; D unclear. Germline CDR1 MNHEY, CDR2 SVGAGI. This CDR3 has 12 amino acids. Trimming shortened V by 8 bases and J by 6 bases, and 11 bases separated the two germline ends. CDR3 DNA: TGTGCCAGCGGGCCTCTGGGTCAGCCCCAGCATTTT. Amino acid sequence: CASGPLGQPQHF.

The chain couples TRBV12-3 or TRBV12-4 to TRBJ2-2; D is perhaps TRBD2 (6 bases). The CDR3 has 12 residues. V shed 4 bases and J shed 9 bases, with 9 bases lying between them. Written as DNA, the CDR3 is TGTGCCAGCAGTTCCGGGGGTAGGGAGCTGTTTTTT. It yields the protein CASSSGGRELFF.

The genes are TRBV28 and TRBJ1-1; 7 bases agree with TRBD1. V was pared by 6 bases and J by 7 bases, with 8 bases of the junction left unmatched. This CDR3 is built from 13 residues. Germline V lookup: CDR1 MDHEN, CDR2 SYDVKM. Here the CDR3 DNA reads TGTGCCAGCAGCTTCTGCAGGGGGTGTGAAGCTTTCTTT. It encodes CASSFCRGCEAFF.

This clone rates as medium-sized (0.01 to 0.1%). The chain links TRBV18 to TRBJ2-1; D not certain. Germline values: CDR1 KGHSH, CDR2 LQKENI. This CDR3 contains 12 residues. V dropped 0 bases and J dropped 9 bases, with 6 bases sitting between them. The CDR3 DNA sequence: TGTGCCAGCTCACCACCGCTCGGTGAGCAGTTCTTC. Translated, it gives CASSPPLGEQFF.

V gene TRBV28 combines with J gene TRBJ1-2, with 7 bases that match TRBD1. V shed 6 bases and J 5 bases; nucleotides not matched to a gene: 18. The CDR3 length is 17 residues. The V gene's germline CDR1 is MDHEN and CDR2 SYDVKM. CDR3 amino acids: CASSPTALVGRGYGYTF. The CDR3 DNA sequence: TGTGCCAGCAGCCCAACGGCCTTGGTTGGCAGGGGGTATGGCTACACCTTC.

The V gene is TRBV28, the J gene TRBJ1-1; D unresolved. Trimming took off 1 base at V and 0 bases at J, with 9 bases between the two ends. Germline V gene lookup returns CDR1 MDHEN and CDR2 SYDVKM. CDR3 length: 15 residues. The CDR3, as DNA: TGTGCCAGCAGTTTATTCGGGTCAGTGAACACTGAAGCTTTCTTT. It codes for CASSLFGSVNTEAFF.

This sequence joins TRBV18 and TRBJ2-2; no definite D call. CDR3 size: 15 residues. Germline CDR1 reads KGHSH; CDR2 reads LQKENI. V was shortened by 1 base and J by 3 bases, with 9 bases between the two germline ends. The CDR3 DNA reads TGTGCCAGCTCACCACAAGTGCGCGACACCGGGGAGCTGTTTTTT. The encoded protein is CASSPQVRDTGELFF.

This chain links TRBV7-2 with TRBJ2-1; tentatively, D is TRBD2 (7 bases). The germline CDR1 and CDR2 sequences are SGHTA and FQGNSA. With 2 bases removed from V and 9 bases from J, the gap between germline ends came to 14 bases. CDR3 length: 14 amino acids. CDR3 sequence (DNA): TGTGCCAGCAGCTTATACGGGGGGCGGGGTGAGCAGTTCTTC. It translates to CASSLYGGRGEQFF.

This clone has a handful of counts. This sample also contains other DNA sequences that code for the same CDR3. V is TRBV29-1 and J is TRBJ2-7; D is ambiguous. Germline loops: CDR1 SQVTM, CDR2 ANQGSEA. The CDR3 loop spans 19 amino acids. Trimming took 0 bases from V and 0 from J, leaving 24 bases between them. This chain's CDR3 is CSVEDPTNFLSLSSYEQYF. In DNA form, the CDR3 reads TGCAGCGTTGAAGACCCTACCAACTTTCTCTCTCTGAGCTCCTACGAGCAGTACTTC.

V and J are TRBV30 and TRBJ1-5; maybe TRBD1 (5 bases). Deletions cut 0 bases from V and 2 bases from J, with 8 bases between. Germline V gene sequence: CDR1 GTSNPN, CDR2 SVGIG (reference sequence). The CDR3 contains 14 residues. CDR3 sequence reads: CAWSVGTRNQPQHF. For the CDR3, the DNA is TGTGCCTGGAGTGTCGGGACTCGCAATCAGCCCCAGCATTTT.

The chain employs TRBV30 and TRBJ1-4; possibly TRBD1 for D (5 bases). This CDR3 region has 13 residues. Germline V CDR1 and CDR2: GTSNPN, SVGIG (reference sequence). The ends were cut back, 1 base at V and 6 bases at J, with 9 bases in the middle. The CDR3 region is CAWSAGRYEKLFF. Written as DNA, the CDR3 is TGTGCCTGGAGTGCAGGGAGGTATGAAAAACTGTTTTTT.

The rearrangement uses TRBV30 and TRBJ1-3; possibly TRBD1 for D (5 bases). Trimming pared 2 bases from V and 2 bases from J, leaving 10 bases between. Per germline, CDR1 GTSNPN and CDR2 SVGIG (reference sequence). The CDR3 consists of 14 residues. The DNA for the CDR3 is TGTGCCTGGAGTAGGGAGGGGACTGGAAACACCATATATTTT. Protein sequence: CAWSREGTGNTIYF.

The genes are TRBV5-4 and TRBJ1-2; 9 positions agree with TRBD1. The CDR3 runs to 15 residues. V lost 5 bases, J lost 5 bases, and 10 bases stayed unmatched. CDR1 SGHNT and CDR2 YYREEE come from the germline V gene (reference sequence). CDR3 sequence reads: CASRAGTGLWYGYTF. The CDR3 DNA is TGTGCCAGCAGGGCCGGGACAGGGTTATGGTATGGCTACACCTTC.

This chain links TRBV28 with TRBJ1-5; no clear D gene. CDR3 length equals 13 residues. Germline V CDR1 and CDR2: MDHEN, SYDVKM. V lost 5 bases to trimming and J lost 4 bases, with 9 bases between them. CDR3 DNA: TGTGCCAGCAGTGTAGAGAATAATCAGCCCCAGCATTTT. It is translated as CASSVENNQPQHF.

The chain links TRBV19 to TRBJ2-5; TRBD1 is a possible D gene (6 bases). The V gene lost 5 bases and the J gene lost 4 bases, with 14 bases spanning the gap. Germline loops: CDR1 LNHDA, CDR2 SQIVND (reference sequence). There are 14 residues in the CDR3. The CDR3 loop is CASSHSRGPETQYF. Here the CDR3 DNA reads TGTGCCAGTAGTCACAGCAGGGGACCAGAGACCCAGTACTTC.

The chain couples TRBV5-4 to TRBJ2-7, with D unclear. V lost 0 bases and J 3 bases, leaving 13 bases between the germline ends. Germline V CDR1 and CDR2: SGHNT, YYREEE (reference sequence). The CDR3 sequence is 15 residues long. The CDR3 protein is CASSLESYSNYEQYF. In DNA form, the CDR3 reads TGTGCCAGCAGCTTGGAGAGTTATTCTAACTACGAGCAGTACTTC.

The chain recombines TRBV30 with TRBJ1-6; 7 nucleotides align to TRBD1. The CDR3 extends over 16 amino acids. V dropped 0 bases and J dropped 6; count of bases not matched to a gene: 8. Germline loops: CDR1 GTSNPN, CDR2 SVGIG (reference sequence). As DNA, the CDR3 is TGTGCCTGGAGTGTGGATACCGGGACAGTTAATTCACCCCTCCACTTT. It yields the protein CAWSVDTGTVNSPLHF.

This chain connects TRBV5-6 to TRBJ2-5; 7 positions agree with TRBD1. This CDR3 has 14 amino acids. Trimming took 4 bases from V and 2 from J; bases not matched to a gene: 5. Germline V lookup: CDR1 SGHDT, CDR2 YYEEEE. The CDR3 coding sequence is TGTGCCAGCAGCCTGGGACAGCTTCAAGAGACCCAGTACTTC. Translating gives CASSLGQLQETQYF.

The chain recombines TRBV6-4 with TRBJ1-4; a possible D gene is TRBD1 (6 bases). This CDR3 contains 13 residues. Germline CDR1 and CDR2: MRHNA and SNTAGT. V dropped 4 bases and J dropped 8 bases, with 11 bases sitting between them. The CDR3 DNA follows: TGTGCCAGCAGTGTACAGGGTGGCGAAAAACTGTTTTTT. It encodes CASSVQGGEKLFF.

The chain joins TRBV6-1 to TRBJ2-7, with TRBD2 as a possible D gene (5 bases). The V gene lost 0 bases and the J gene lost 4 bases, with 10 bases spanning the gap. The CDR3 has 14 amino acids. The germline V gene encodes CDR1 MNHNS and CDR2 SASEGT. Here the CDR3 reads CASSEAREQYEQYF. CDR3 sequence (DNA): TGTGCCAGCAGTGAAGCGAGGGAGCAATACGAGCAGTACTTC.

The rearrangement uses TRBV30 and TRBJ2-3; weak D call: TRBD2 (6 bases). CDR3 size: 15 residues. V lost 0 bases and J 3 bases, leaving 13 bases between the germline ends. Germline V gene data show CDR1 as GTSNPN and CDR2 as SVGIG (reference sequence). Written as DNA, the CDR3 is TGTGCCTGGAGTGTACGACTAGAAGGAACAGATACGCAGTATTTT. Translated: CAWSVRLEGTDTQYF. The whole variable domain, filled in from reference TRBV30 and TRBJ2-3, reads SQTIHQWPATLVQPVGSPLSLECTVEGTSNPNLYWYRQAAGRGLQLLFYSVGIGQISSEVPQNLSASRPQDRQFILSSKKLLLSDSGFYLCAWSVRLEGTDTQYFGPGTRLTVL.

This rearrangement joins TRBV9 to TRBJ2-7; 9 bases align to TRBD1. V was pared by 6 bases and J by 7 bases, with 8 bases of the junction left unmatched. CDR3 length equals 13 residues. In germline, CDR1 is SGDLS, CDR2 YYNGEE. In DNA, the CDR3 is TGTGCCAGCAAGGGACAGGGTGGTGTTGAGCAGTACTTC. It codes for CASKGQGGVEQYF.

This chain connects TRBV5-5 to TRBJ1-4; TRBD1 matches 9 bases. J was trimmed by 8 bases and V by 2 bases; bases with no gene match: 4. The CDR3 length is 14 residues. Germline values: CDR1 SGHKS, CDR2 YYEKEE (reference sequence). CDR3 region: CASSFGTGYEKLFF. The CDR3 DNA is TGTGCCAGCAGCTTTGGGACAGGGTACGAAAAACTGTTTTTT.

This clone was observed a single time. The V call is TRBV6-2 or TRBV6-3, the J call TRBJ2-5; D gene ambiguous. The CDR3 has 12 residues. Germline V gene data show CDR1 as MNHEY and CDR2 as SVGEGT. The V end was cut by 6 bases, the J end by 5 bases, with 10 bases between. DNA for the CDR3: TGTGCCAGCAGCTCCGACTCGGAGACCCAGTACTTC. Translation: CASSSDSETQYF.